A single sample gave rise to the 14 T cell receptor beta chains below, sequenced in a study of early T cells in non-severe SARS-CoV-2 infection. TCRdb fed the 5' RACE reads into MiXCR, producing one record per CDR3 protein. This sample carries fewer than 120,000 distinct CDR3 sequences, roughly 13% of them seen once, and the ten largest clones take approximately 4%. Here the sequenced sample was whole blood, taken at baseline. These receptor sequences come from an adult who was a healthcare worker with PCR-confirmed SARS-CoV-2 infection or an uninfected control (not recorded which).

This rearrangement joins TRBV6-1 to TRBJ2-7; the D gene is possibly TRBD1 (5 bases). The CDR3 runs 15 residues. Germline V gene sequence: CDR1 MNHNS, CDR2 SASEGT. The V and J ends lost 3 bases and 4 bases respectively, with 16 bases between them. CDR3 sequence (DNA): TGTGCCAGCAGTGAGGTCTCCAGGACACCATACGAGCAGTACTTC. It codes for CASSEVSRTPYEQYF.

Ten or more counts support this clonotype. Here the CDR3 reads CASSILRDRGEAFF. The CDR3 coding sequence is TGTGCCAGCAGTATTCTACGGGACAGGGGTGAAGCTTTCTTT. J is TRBJ1-1 and V is TRBV6-2 or TRBV6-3; 10 bases agree with TRBD1. Per germline, CDR1 MNHEY and CDR2 SVGEGT. Trimming cost V 5 bases and J 7 bases; bases outside gene matches: 7. The CDR3 is 14 residues long.

The chain uses TRBV28 and TRBJ1-5, with TRBD1 identical over 8 bases. CDR3 length equals 15 residues. Germline-derived CDR1 and CDR2 are MDHEN and SYDVKM. V lost 3 bases to trimming and J lost 7 bases; unmatched junction nucleotides: 8. CDR3 in amino acids: CASSFGDRRRQPQHF. DNA for the CDR3: TGTGCCAGCAGTTTCGGGGACAGGAGGAGGCAGCCCCAGCATTTT.

The chain has TRBV12-3 or TRBV12-4 and TRBJ2-2, with TRBD1 identical over 11 bases. Trimming took 6 bases from V and 5 from J; bases not matched to a gene: 5. CDR3 length equals 15 residues. Here the CDR3 DNA reads TGTGCCAGCAGCCCGGACAGGGGGCCTACCGGGGAGCTGTTTTTT. Protein sequence: CASSPDRGPTGELFF.

The rearrangement uses TRBV20-1 and TRBJ1-1; D is unresolved. V was shortened by 3 bases and J by 7 bases, with 12 bases between the two germline ends. CDR3 size: 12 residues. Germline values: CDR1 DFQATT, CDR2 SNEGSKA (reference sequence). The CDR3 DNA follows: TGCAGTGCTAGTGGGCAGTTGAGTGAAGCTTTCTTT. The encoded protein is CSASGQLSEAFF.

This clonotype was recorded once. The chain combines TRBV5-4 with TRBJ1-1, with a possible D match to TRBD1 (5 bases). The V end lost 4 bases, the J end lost 3 bases, and 10 bases lay between the germline ends. The CDR3 extends over 13 amino acids. CDR1 and CDR2 (germline): SGHNT, YYREEE (reference sequence). The CDR3 DNA reads as TGTGCCAGCAGCCCTCAAGGGGACACTGAAGCTTTCTTT. This codes for CASSPQGDTEAFF.

The gene calls are TRBV15 and TRBJ2-1; the D gene is possibly TRBD1 (6 bases). The ends were cut back, 4 bases at V and 8 bases at J, with 15 bases in the middle. Germline lookup yields CDR1 LNHNV and CDR2 YYDKDF (reference sequence). The CDR3 is made up of 14 amino acids. In nucleotides, the CDR3 is TGTGCCACCAGCAAATCCGCCAGGGGATATGAGCAGTTCTTC. It translates to CATSKSARGYEQFF.

This chain joins TRBV5-4 and TRBJ1-6, with D maybe TRBD1 (5 bases). CDR1 is SGHNT and CDR2 is YYREEE in the germline V gene (reference sequence). The V and J ends lost 4 bases and 9 bases respectively, with 14 bases between them. This CDR3 is built from 14 residues. The chain's CDR3 is CASSPGLGGSPLHF. DNA of the CDR3: TGTGCCAGCAGCCCGGGGCTTGGTGGTTCACCCCTCCACTTT. The whole variable domain, filled in from reference TRBV5-4 and TRBJ1-6, reads ETGVTQSPTHLIKTRGQQVTLRCSSQSGHNTVSWYQQALGQGPQFIFQYYREEENGRGNFPPRFSGLQFPNYSSELNVNALELDDSALYLCASSPGLGGSPLHFGNGTRLTVT.

This clonotype was counted between two and nine times. V is TRBV7-8 and J is TRBJ2-2, with D perhaps given as TRBD1 or TRBD2 (7 bases each). V lost 5 bases and J 6 bases, leaving 22 bases between the germline ends. Germline CDR1 and CDR2: SGHVS and FQNEAQ. The CDR3 consists of 17 residues. CDR3 nucleotides: TGTGCCAGCAGCCCTGGGGAGGGGGCGGTTTCGGCCGGGGAGCTGTTTTTT. Translated: CASSPGEGAVSAGELFF. The whole variable domain, filled in from reference TRBV7-8 and TRBJ2-2, reads GAGVSQSPRYKVAKRGQDVALRCDPISGHVSLFWYQQALGQGPEFLTYFQNEAQLDKSGLPSDRFFAERPEGSVSTLKIQRTQQEDSAVYLCASSPGEGAVSAGELFFGEGSRLTVL.

The chain links TRBV7-9 to TRBJ2-7; no clear D gene. CDR1 is SEHNR, CDR2 FQNEAQ, per germline (reference sequence). This CDR3 is built from 11 residues. Trimming stripped 7 bases from V and 3 bases from J, with 7 bases between. CDR3 coding DNA: TGTGCCAGCATCCTCGACTACGAGCAGTACTTC. Protein: CASILDYEQYF.

The rearrangement joins TRBV9 to TRBJ2-3, with 9 bases identical to TRBD2. This CDR3 has 16 residues. In germline, CDR1 is SGDLS, CDR2 YYNGEE. The V gene end was trimmed by 2 bases and the J gene end by 1 base; junction bases not matched to a gene: 5. CDR3 sequence (DNA): TGTGCCAGCAGCGTGTTAGCGGGGGTGGGCACAGATACGCAGTATTTT. This codes for CASSVLAGVGTDTQYF.

This clonotype was observed a handful of times. V is TRBV20-1 and J is TRBJ2-7; D is possibly TRBD1 (5 bases). The V gene's germline CDR1 is DFQATT and CDR2 SNEGSKA (reference sequence). The V and J ends lost 0 bases and 6 bases respectively, with 18 bases between them. The CDR3 length is 15 residues. In DNA form, the CDR3 reads TGCAGTGCTAGAGATTTATCGGACACAATTTTCGAGCAGTACTTC. Translating gives CSARDLSDTIFEQYF.

This clonotype was picked up many times. V is TRBV7-6 and J is TRBJ1-1; D uncertain. Looked up from germline, CDR1 is SGHVS and CDR2 is FNYEAQ. V lost 4 bases, J lost 2 bases, and 5 bases lay in between. This CDR3 is built from 12 residues. CDR3 region: CASSSSNTEAFF. DNA for the CDR3: TGTGCCAGCAGCTCCTCCAACACTGAAGCTTTCTTT.

This clonotype was detected a few times. The chain links TRBV18 to TRBJ2-1, with D uncertain. The V end was cut by 0 bases, the J end by 0 bases, with 12 bases between. CDR3 length: 17 residues. Germline assignment: CDR1 KGHSH and CDR2 LQKENI. CDR3 region: CASSPPAGKSSYNEQFF. CDR3 sequence (DNA): TGTGCCAGCTCACCACCGGCCGGAAAAAGCTCCTACAATGAGCAGTTCTTC.